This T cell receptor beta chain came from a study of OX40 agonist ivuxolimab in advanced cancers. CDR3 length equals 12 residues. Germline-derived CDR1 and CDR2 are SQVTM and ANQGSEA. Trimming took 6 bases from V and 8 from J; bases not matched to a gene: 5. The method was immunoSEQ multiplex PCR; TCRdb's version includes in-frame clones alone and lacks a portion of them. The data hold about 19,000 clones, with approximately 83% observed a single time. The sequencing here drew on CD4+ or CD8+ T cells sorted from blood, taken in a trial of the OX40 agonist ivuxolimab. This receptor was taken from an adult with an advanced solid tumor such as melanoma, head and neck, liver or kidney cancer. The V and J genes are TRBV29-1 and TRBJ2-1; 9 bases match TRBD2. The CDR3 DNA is TGCAGCGTAATCGTAGCGGGAGATGAGCAGTTCTTC. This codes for CSVIVAGDEQFF.